This T cell receptor (beta chain) comes out of a study of vaccination and CD4 T cells after COVID-19. On the study more broadly: The BNT162b2 or mRNA-1273 vaccine was given to participants in two doses.

Treatment reported: roughly ten-day PBMC culture with coronavirus spike peptide pools or control peptides (ViraFEST assay). Antigen-specific T cells were expanded with peptide pools by ViraFEST, and TCRs were then sequenced. PBMC cultures, at about 1.8 million cells per well, received about 9.3 IU/ml IL-2 and about 11 ug/ml peptide pools. Sequenced with the Oncomine TCR Beta short-read assay was DNA taken from cultured CD4+ T cells. MiXCR was run by TCRdb on the PCR reads, yielding one entry per CDR3 protein. This repertoire shows 15,000 to 20,000 distinct CDR3 sequences, 50% found once; its top ten account for 12%. For this clonotype: Its antigen is as yet unknown.

Looked up from germline, CDR1 is SGHVS and CDR2 is FNYEAQ. This CDR3 region has 13 residues. V was pared by 5 bases and J by 6 bases, with 13 bases between. This TCR was recovered from a human donor who had recovered from COVID-19. The chain links TRBV7-6 to TRBJ1-1, with a tentative D call TRBD1 (5 bases). The sample comprised CD4+ T cells from blood, cultured in vitro. The CDR3: CASSPRGAAEAFF. The DNA for the CDR3 is TGTGCCAGCAGCCCACGGGGCGCGGCTGAAGCTTTCTTT. Full variable domain (remainder filled in from reference TRBV7-6 and TRBJ1-1): GAGVSQSPRYKVTKRGQDVALRCDPISGHVSLYWYRQALGQGPEFLTYFNYEAQQDKSGLPNDRFSAERPEGSISTLTIQRTEQRDSAMYRCASSPRGAAEAFFGQGTRLTVV.